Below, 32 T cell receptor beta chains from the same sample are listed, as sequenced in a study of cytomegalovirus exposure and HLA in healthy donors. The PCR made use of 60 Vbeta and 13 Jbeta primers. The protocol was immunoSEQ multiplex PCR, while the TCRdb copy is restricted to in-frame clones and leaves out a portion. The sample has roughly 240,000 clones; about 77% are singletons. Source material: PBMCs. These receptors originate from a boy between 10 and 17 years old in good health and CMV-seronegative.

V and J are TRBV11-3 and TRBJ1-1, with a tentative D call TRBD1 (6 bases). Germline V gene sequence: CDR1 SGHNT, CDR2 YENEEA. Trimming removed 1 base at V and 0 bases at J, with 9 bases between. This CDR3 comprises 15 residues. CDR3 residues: CASSLVRGLNTEAFF. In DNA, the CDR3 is TGTGCCAGCAGCTTAGTAAGGGGGTTGAACACTGAAGCTTTCTTT. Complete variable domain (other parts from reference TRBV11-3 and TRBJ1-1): EAGVVQSPRYKIIEKKQPVAFWCNPISGHNTLYWYLQNLGQGPELLIRYENEEAVDDSQLPKDRFSAERLKGVDSTLKIQPAELGDSAVYLCASSLVRGLNTEAFFGQGTRLTVV.

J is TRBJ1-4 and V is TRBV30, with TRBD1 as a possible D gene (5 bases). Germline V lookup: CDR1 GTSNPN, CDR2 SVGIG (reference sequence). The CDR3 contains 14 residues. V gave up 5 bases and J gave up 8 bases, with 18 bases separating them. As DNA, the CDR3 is TGTGCCTGGGAGCCTTCTGGGGCTCGAGAAAAACTGTTTTTT. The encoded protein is CAWEPSGAREKLFF.

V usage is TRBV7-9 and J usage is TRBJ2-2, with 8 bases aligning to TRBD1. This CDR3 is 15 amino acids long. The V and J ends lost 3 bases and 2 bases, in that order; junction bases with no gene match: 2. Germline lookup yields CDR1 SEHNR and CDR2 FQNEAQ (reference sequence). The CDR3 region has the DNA TGTGCCAGCAGCTTGGGACAGGTTAACACCGGGGAGCTGTTTTTT. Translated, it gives CASSLGQVNTGELFF.

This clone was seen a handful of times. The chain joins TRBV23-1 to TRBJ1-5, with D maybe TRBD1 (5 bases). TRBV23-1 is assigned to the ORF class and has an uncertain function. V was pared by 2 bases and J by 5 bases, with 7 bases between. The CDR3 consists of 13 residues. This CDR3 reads CASSQKGYQPQHF. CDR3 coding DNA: TGCGCCAGCAGTCAAAAGGGGTATCAGCCCCAGCATTTT.

CDR3 DNA: TGCAGCGCCCGCCACCCGGGACAGGGATCCCCCCTTACCTACGAGCAGTACTTC. This encodes CSARHPGQGSPLTYEQYF. The genes are TRBV29-1 and TRBJ2-7; 9 nucleotides line up with TRBD1. The ends lost 7 bases at V and 2 bases at J; junction bases unmatched: 21. Germline assignment: CDR1 SQVTM and CDR2 ANQGSEA. The CDR3 totals 18 residues.

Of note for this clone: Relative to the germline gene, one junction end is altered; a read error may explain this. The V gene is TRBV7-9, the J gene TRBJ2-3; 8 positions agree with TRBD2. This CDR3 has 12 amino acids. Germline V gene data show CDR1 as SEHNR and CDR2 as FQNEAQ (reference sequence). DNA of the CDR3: TGTGCCAGCAGCGCGGGCGGGGGGCCTTCTAATTTT. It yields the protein CASSAGGGPSNF. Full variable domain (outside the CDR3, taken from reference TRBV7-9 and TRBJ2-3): DTGVSQNPRHKITKRGQNVTFRCDPISEHNRLYWYRQTLGQGPEFLTYFQNEAQLEKSRLLSDRFSAERPKGSFSTLEIQRTEQGDSAMYLCASSAGGGPSNFGPGTRLTVL.

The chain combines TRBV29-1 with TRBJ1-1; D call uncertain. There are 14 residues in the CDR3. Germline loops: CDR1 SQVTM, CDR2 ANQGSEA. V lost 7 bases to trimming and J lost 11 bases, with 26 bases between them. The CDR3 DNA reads TGCAGCGACAGTTCAAGGTCGTCCCCGCCCAGCGCTTTCTTT. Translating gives CSDSSRSSPPSAFF.

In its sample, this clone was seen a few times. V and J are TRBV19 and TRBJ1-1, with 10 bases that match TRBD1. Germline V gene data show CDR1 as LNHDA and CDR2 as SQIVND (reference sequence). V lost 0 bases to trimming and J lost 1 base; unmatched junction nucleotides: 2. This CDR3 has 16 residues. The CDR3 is CASSIDRDRGNTEAFF. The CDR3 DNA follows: TGTGCCAGTAGTATAGATAGGGACAGGGGGAACACTGAAGCTTTCTTT.

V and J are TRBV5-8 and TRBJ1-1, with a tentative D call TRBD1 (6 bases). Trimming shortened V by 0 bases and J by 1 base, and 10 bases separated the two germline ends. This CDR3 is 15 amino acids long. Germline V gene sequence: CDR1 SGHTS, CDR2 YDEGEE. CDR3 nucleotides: TGTGCCAGCAGCTTGGCAGGGGTGAGGAACACTGAAGCTTTCTTT. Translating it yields CASSLAGVRNTEAFF.

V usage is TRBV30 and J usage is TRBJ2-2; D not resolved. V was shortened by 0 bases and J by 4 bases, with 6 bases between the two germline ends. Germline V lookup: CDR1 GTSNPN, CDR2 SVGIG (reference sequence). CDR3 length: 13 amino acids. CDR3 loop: CAWSVRSTGELFF. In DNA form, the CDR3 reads TGTGCCTGGAGTGTACGGTCCACCGGGGAGCTGTTTTTT. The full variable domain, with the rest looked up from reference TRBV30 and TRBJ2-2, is SQTIHQWPATLVQPVGSPLSLECTVEGTSNPNLYWYRQAAGRGLQLLFYSVGIGQISSEVPQNLSASRPQDRQFILSSKKLLLSDSGFYLCAWSVRSTGELFFGEGSRLTVL.

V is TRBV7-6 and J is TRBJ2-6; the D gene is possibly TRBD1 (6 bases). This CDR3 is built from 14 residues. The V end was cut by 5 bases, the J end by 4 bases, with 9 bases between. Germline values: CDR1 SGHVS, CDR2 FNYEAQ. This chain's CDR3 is CASSRGYGANVLTF. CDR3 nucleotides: TGTGCCAGCAGCAGGGGGTACGGGGCCAACGTCCTGACTTTC.

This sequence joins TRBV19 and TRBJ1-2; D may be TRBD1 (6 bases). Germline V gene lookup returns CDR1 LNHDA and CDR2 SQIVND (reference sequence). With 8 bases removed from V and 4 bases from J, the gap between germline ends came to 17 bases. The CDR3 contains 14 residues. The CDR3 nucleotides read TGTGCCAGTGCCCCTCGGGGGGGCCTCTATGGCTACACCTTC. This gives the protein CASAPRGGLYGYTF.

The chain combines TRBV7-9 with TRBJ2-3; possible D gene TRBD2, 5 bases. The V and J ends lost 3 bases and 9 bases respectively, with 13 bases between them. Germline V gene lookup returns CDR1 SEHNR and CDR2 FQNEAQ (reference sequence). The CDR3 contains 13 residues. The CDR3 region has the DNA TGTGCCAGCAGCTTCCTCGGACTCCGGACGCAGTATTTT. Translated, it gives CASSFLGLRTQYF.

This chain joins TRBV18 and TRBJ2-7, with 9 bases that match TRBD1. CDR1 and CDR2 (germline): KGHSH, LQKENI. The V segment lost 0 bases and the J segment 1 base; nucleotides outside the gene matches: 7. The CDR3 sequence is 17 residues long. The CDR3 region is CASSPPPGTGFSYEQYF. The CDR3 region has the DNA TGTGCCAGCTCACCACCTCCCGGGACAGGGTTTTCCTACGAGCAGTACTTC.

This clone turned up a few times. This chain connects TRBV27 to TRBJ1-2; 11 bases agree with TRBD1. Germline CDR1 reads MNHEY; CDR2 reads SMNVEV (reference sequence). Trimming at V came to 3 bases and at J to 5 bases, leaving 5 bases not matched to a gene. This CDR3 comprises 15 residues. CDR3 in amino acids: CASSFLDRGLYGYTF. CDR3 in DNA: TGTGCCAGCAGTTTCCTGGACAGGGGGCTATATGGCTACACCTTC.

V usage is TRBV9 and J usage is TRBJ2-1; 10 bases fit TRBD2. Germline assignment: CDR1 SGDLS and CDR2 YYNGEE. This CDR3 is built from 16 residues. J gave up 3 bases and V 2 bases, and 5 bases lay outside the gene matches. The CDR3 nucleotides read TGTGCCAGCAGCGTTCGTAGCGGGGGGCTCTACAATGAGCAGTTCTTC. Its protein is CASSVRSGGLYNEQFF.

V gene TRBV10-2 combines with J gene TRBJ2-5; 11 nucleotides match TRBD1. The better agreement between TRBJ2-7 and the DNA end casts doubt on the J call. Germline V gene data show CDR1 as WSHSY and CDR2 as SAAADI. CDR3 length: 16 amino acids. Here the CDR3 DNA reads TGCGCCAGCAGTGAGTCACCGGGACAGGGGGCCTACGAGCAGTACTTC. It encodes CASSESPGQGAYEQYF.

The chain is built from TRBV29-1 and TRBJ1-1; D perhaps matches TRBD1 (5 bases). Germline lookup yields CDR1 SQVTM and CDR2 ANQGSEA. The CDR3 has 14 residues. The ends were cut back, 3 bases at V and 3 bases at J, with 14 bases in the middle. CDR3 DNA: TGCAGCGTTGAGAGGCCAGACAGTTACACTGAAGCTTTCTTT. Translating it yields CSVERPDSYTEAFF.

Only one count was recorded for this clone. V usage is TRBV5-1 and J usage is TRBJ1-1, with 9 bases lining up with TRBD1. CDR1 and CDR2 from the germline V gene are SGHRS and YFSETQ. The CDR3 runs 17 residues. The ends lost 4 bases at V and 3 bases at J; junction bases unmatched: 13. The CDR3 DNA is TGCGCCAGCAGCCTCCGGGACAGGGATCGGTTCGACACTGAAGCTTTCTTT. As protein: CASSLRDRDRFDTEAFF.

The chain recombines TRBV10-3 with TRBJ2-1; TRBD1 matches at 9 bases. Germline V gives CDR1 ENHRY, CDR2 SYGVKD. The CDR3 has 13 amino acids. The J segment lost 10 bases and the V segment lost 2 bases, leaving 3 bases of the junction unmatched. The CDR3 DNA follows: TGTGCCATCAGTGAGGGGACAGGGTGGGAGCAGTTCTTC. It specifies CAISEGTGWEQFF.

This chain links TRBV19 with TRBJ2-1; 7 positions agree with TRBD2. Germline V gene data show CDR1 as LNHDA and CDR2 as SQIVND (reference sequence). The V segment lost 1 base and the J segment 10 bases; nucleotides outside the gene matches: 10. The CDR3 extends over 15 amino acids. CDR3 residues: CASSIVGGSRREQFF. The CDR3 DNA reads TGTGCCAGTAGTATAGTCGGGGGGTCCCGTAGGGAGCAGTTCTTC.

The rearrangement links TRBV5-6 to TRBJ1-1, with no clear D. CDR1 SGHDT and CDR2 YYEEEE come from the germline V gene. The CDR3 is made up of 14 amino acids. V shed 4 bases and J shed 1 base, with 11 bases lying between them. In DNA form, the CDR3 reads TGTGCCAGCAGCCTCGTTACATCGAACACTGAAGCTTTCTTT. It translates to CASSLVTSNTEAFF. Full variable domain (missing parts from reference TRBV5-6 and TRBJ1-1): DAGVTQSPTHLIKTRGQQVTLRCSPKSGHDTVSWYQQALGQGPQFIFQYYEEEERQRGNFPDRFSGHQFPNYSSELNVNALLLGDSALYLCASSLVTSNTEAFFGQGTRLTVV.

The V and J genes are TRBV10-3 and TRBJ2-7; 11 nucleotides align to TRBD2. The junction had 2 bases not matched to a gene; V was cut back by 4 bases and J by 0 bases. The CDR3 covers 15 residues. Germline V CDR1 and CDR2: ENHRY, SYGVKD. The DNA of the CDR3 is TGTGCCATCAGTGGGGGACTAGCGGTCTCCTACGAGCAGTACTTC. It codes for CAISGGLAVSYEQYF.

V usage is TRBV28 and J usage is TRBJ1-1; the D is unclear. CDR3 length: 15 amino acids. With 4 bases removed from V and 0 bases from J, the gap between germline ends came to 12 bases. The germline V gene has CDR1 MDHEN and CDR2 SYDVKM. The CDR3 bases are TGTGCCAGCAGTTCTCCGTACGGTTTGAACACTGAAGCTTTCTTT. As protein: CASSSPYGLNTEAFF.

This chain's CDR3 is CASSLGATLDTGELFF. The CDR3 DNA sequence: TGCGCCAGCAGCTTGGGGGCCACCCTTGACACCGGGGAGCTGTTTTTT. This rearrangement joins TRBV5-1 to TRBJ2-2; unclear D gene. Germline V gene data show CDR1 as SGHRS and CDR2 as YFSETQ. The V gene lost 0 bases and the J gene lost 3 bases, with 12 bases spanning the gap. The CDR3 runs to 16 residues.

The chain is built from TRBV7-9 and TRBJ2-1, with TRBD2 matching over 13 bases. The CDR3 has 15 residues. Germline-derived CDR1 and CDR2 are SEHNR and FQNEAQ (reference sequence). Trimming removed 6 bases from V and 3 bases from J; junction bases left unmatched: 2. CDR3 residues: CASSGLAGVYNEQFF. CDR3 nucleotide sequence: TGTGCCAGCAGTGGACTAGCGGGGGTCTACAATGAGCAGTTCTTC.

The CDR3, as DNA: TGTGCCAGCAGCTTTTCAAACTCTGGGGCCAACGTCCTGACTTTC. The encoded protein is CASSFSNSGANVLTF. V and J are TRBV5-4 and TRBJ2-6; D remains unclear. Germline loops: CDR1 SGHNT, CDR2 YYREEE (reference sequence). V dropped 2 bases and J dropped 0 bases, with 6 bases sitting between them. The CDR3 is 15 residues long.

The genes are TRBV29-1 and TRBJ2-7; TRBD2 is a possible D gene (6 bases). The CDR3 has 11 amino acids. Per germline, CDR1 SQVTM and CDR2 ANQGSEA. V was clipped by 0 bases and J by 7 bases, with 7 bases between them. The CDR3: CSVEDGGEQYF. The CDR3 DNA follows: TGCAGCGTTGAAGATGGGGGGGAGCAGTACTTC.

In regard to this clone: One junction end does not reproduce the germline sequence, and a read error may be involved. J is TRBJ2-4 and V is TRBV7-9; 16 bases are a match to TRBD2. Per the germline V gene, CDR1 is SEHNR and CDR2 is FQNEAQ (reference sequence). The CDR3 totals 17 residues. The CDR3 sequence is CSSSMGLAGGQGNIQYF. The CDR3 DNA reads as TGTTCCAGCAGCATGGGACTAGCGGGGGGGCAAGGAAACATTCAGTACTTC. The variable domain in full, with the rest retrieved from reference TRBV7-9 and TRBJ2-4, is DTGVSQNPRHKITKRGQNVTFRCDPISEHNRLYWYRQTLGQGPEFLTYFQNEAQLEKSRLLSDRFSAERPKGSFSTLEIQRTEQGDSAMYLCSSSMGLAGGQGNIQYFGAGTRLSVL.

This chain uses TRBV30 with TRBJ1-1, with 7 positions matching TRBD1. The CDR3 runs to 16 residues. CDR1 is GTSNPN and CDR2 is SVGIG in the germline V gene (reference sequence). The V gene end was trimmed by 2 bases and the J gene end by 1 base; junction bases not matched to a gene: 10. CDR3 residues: CAWSNLQGVTNTEAFF. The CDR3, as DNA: TGTGCCTGGAGTAATCTCCAGGGGGTAACGAACACTGAAGCTTTCTTT. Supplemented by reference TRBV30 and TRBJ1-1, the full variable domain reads SQTIHQWPATLVQPVGSPLSLECTVEGTSNPNLYWYRQAAGRGLQLLFYSVGIGQISSEVPQNLSASRPQDRQFILSSKKLLLSDSGFYLCAWSNLQGVTNTEAFFGQGTRLTVV.

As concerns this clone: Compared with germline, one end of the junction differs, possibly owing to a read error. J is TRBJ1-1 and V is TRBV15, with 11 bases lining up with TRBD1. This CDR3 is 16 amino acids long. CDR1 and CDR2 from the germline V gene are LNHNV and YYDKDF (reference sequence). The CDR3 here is CATSRDYRTGGTETFF. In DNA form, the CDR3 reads TGTGCCACCAGCAGAGATTATAGGACAGGGGGCACTGAAACTTTCTTT.

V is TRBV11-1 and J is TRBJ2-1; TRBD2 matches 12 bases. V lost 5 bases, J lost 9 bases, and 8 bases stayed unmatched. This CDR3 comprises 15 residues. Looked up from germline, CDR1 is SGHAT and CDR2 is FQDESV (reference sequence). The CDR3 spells CASSTSSGGDTEQFF. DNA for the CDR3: TGTGCCAGCAGCACATCTAGCGGGGGGGACACTGAGCAGTTCTTC.